This record looks at one TCR beta chain sequence and its context. The record originates from a study of shared clonotypes between healthy human individuals. Study background: Three plates each covered CD4 naive and memory; CD8 naive two, CD8 memory one.

The CDR3 runs to 15 residues. The V gene's germline CDR1 is SEHNR and CDR2 FQNEAQ (reference sequence). V lost 5 bases and J 4 bases, leaving 15 bases between the germline ends. Researchers partitioned CD4+ cells into CD45RA+ naive and CD45RA-negative memory subsets. Sequencing used immunoSEQ multiplex PCR; TCRdb keeps in-frame clones, though not all of them. This repertoire shows 2 million to 2.5 million clones, around 90% found once; its top ten account for 0.3% to 0.4%. The material sequenced was naive CD4+ T cells from PBMCs. Subset reported: CD45RA+ positively selected. V is TRBV7-9 and J is TRBJ1-5; possible D gene TRBD1, 6 bases. The receptor comes from a man younger than 35 in good health. Some clones in this sample may be carry-over from other donors' samples. In DNA, the CDR3 is TGTGCCAGCAGCACGGAACAGGGCGGAAATCAGCCCCAGCATTTT. It specifies CASSTEQGGNQPQHF. The variable domain in full, with the rest retrieved from reference TRBV7-9 and TRBJ1-5, is DTGVSQNPRHKITKRGQNVTFRCDPISEHNRLYWYRQTLGQGPEFLTYFQNEAQLEKSRLLSDRFSAERPKGSFSTLEIQRTEQGDSAMYLCASSTEQGGNQPQHFGDGTRLSIL.